The present T cell receptor (beta chain) was sequenced within a study of somatic mutations in cytotoxic T cells in rheumatoid arthritis. Broader study findings: Patients with rheumatoid arthritis did not differ significantly from age-matched healthy controls in CD8+ T-cell clonality.

Comment on this clone: Antigen specificity is unknown.

Assay: immunoSEQ multiplex PCR; the TCRdb copy retains only in-frame clones and omits some. The data show 20,000 to 25,000 clones, approximately 80% seen once. Trimming removed 4 bases at V and 2 bases at J, with 15 bases between. This CDR3 spans 16 amino acids. Germline CDR1 reads PRHDT; CDR2 reads FYEKMQ (reference sequence). The TCR sequence derives from an adult with rheumatoid arthritis. Sample: CD8+ T cells sorted from blood. The chain uses TRBV13 and TRBJ2-1, with D perhaps TRBD1 (6 bases). The CDR3 DNA reads TGTGCCAGCAGCTCCCCCAGGGGTCTGGCCTACAATGAGCAGTTCTTC. This encodes CASSSPRGLAYNEQFF.